Sequencing of this TCR beta chain was carried out in a study of robustness of blood B and T cell sequencing (dated by TCRdb to the late 2010s). Study-wide context: The study aimed to determine how much peripheral blood is needed to reliably characterize an individual's TCRbeta and IgG repertoires. As technical replicates, two replicate TCRbeta cDNA libraries were made from one shared RNA pool taken from a single 10 ml draw. TCRbeta and IgG repertoires were quantified in each of the roughly 11 independently drawn blood samples.

The library relied on PCR. The sequencer listed for this sample is Illumina MiSeq. SMARTScribe reverse transcriptase and a 5' template-switch oligo, by which a universal priming site was added, were used for cDNA synthesis. Each cDNA molecule was tagged by a 12-nucleotide random unique molecular identifier (UMI) carried on the template-switch oligo. During reverse transcription, TCRbeta transcripts were targeted using chain-specific reverse primers. Uracil DNA glycosylase treatment was used to remove residual template-switch adapters, and a Qiagen MinElute kit was used to purify the cDNA. For the first PCR, KAPA HiFi HotStart ReadyMix was used for approximately 20 cycles, with amplification split across four 50 ul reactions containing step-out primers. Products of the first-round PCR were gel-purified before additional amplification. Illumina Nextera adapters were attached in a second PCR of roughly 8 cycles, and the libraries were then purified and pooled. For each TCRbeta molecule, the UMI barcode was captured by a 50-nucleotide 5' read. The study's own analysis went as follows. Using the MIGEC toolkit, reads were grouped by UMI into consensus reads. Forward and reverse consensus reads were merged with PEAR to produce final reads. Identical UMI-sequence pairs found in more than one library were treated as cross-sample contamination and removed by a custom decontamination script. MIGMAP, a wrapper around IgBLAST, was used to carry out V(D)J assignment and CDR3 extraction. A TCR clonotype was defined by an identical V gene, J gene and CDR3 amino acid sequence; no sequencing was done for CDR1 and CDR2. Through fastp at Q25 and MiXCR, TCRdb rebuilt clones from the public reads, retaining in-frame beta chains. Rows are combined by CDR3 protein, so each entry shows the most common genes and DNA. What appears here as the V and J calls and clone size reflects TCRdb's work, not the paper's. For this sample the table gives 1,500 to 2,000 distinct CDR3 sequences, of which 45% to 50% were detected only once. The ten largest account for 30% to 40% of the sample.

General study outcomes and caveats: Every single 10 ml sample contained the 1,000 most abundant TCRbeta clonotypes from the pooled draws. Of the top 10,000 TCRbeta clonotypes in one technical replicate library, less than 95% were also found in the other technical replicate library. One pair of TCRbeta libraries showed evidence of cross-contamination, likely from batch processing; the shared UMI-sequence pairs were removed. No improvement in the overlap of rare TCRbeta clonotypes was observed when tubes were pooled, implying that much larger blood volumes would be needed for rare TCRbeta clonotypes to be captured. The TCRbeta rarefaction curves did not fully level off, which suggests either under-sequencing or many low-abundance clonotypes. EDTA tubes required immediate fractionation, limiting use in multi-site collections. Combining 3 or 4 tubes (roughly 30-45 ml blood) brought coverage of the top 10,000 TCRbeta clonotypes close to saturation.

For CDR1 and CDR2, the germline V gene (reference sequence) lists GTSNPN and SVGIG. From the cysteine through the phenylalanine, the CDR3 covers 11 amino acids. This entry keeps only the CDR3 DNA: 33 bases, framed from base 1. V and J are truncated by 6 bases and 5 bases respectively, leaving an intervening sequence of 8 bases. mRNA, which captures expressed receptors, was used instead of genomic DNA for quantification of TCRbeta repertoires. Buffy coat leukocytes were collected into Trizol, and RNA was extracted with the Direct-zol RNA MiniPrep Plus kit without cell sorting. To separate plasma, buffy coat and red blood cells, EDTA blood tubes were immediately centrifuged at 4 degrees C. A remark on this clonotype: Its antigen remains undetermined. The input lacks base qualities; no much larger clone sits a single base away.

The TCR sequence derives from a human donor in good health. The chain uses TRBV30 and TRBJ1-3; possibly the D gene is TRBD1, per 5 matching bases. Specimen: peripheral blood. The DNA reads as follows: TGTGCCTGTTCGGGACGAAACACCATATATTTT. Translated, it reads CACSGRNTIYF.